Each of the 25 T cell receptor beta chains below was sequenced from the same sample in a study of T-cell reconstitution after alpha-beta-depleted transplantation in children. Molecular barcoding with unique molecular identifiers was used for the TCRbeta library. TCRdb used MiXCR to reprocess the PCR reads, holding one entry per CDR3 protein. The table records 700,000 to 950,000 distinct CDR3 sequences, about 15% of them present only once. This specimen was PBMCs, mostly from graft donor cells, taken 360 days after TCRalphabeta/CD19-depleted stem cell transplant. The receptors derive from a male patient younger than 18 who had a stem cell transplant for acute lymphoblastic leukemia, so the T cells may come from the graft donor.

This clonotype was observed a handful of times. The chain joins TRBV12-3 or TRBV12-4 to TRBJ2-1; TRBD2 aligns across 10 bases. The CDR3 sequence is 15 residues long. Unmatched junction bases numbered 5, after V lost 3 bases and J lost 6 bases. The CDR3 loop is CASSFQAGGVNEQFF. The CDR3 nucleotides are TGTGCCAGCAGTTTTCAAGCGGGGGGGGTCAATGAGCAGTTCTTC.

This sequence joins TRBV5-6 and TRBJ2-7, with D possibly matching TRBD2 (6 bases). The CDR3 sequence is 15 residues long. Germline CDR1 and CDR2: SGHDT and YYEEEE. V was pared by 4 bases and J by 4 bases, with 18 bases between. The CDR3 coding sequence is TGTGCCAGCAGCGCAACCGGGAGCACGATGTACGAGCAGTACTTC. It translates to CASSATGSTMYEQYF.

This clonotype was seen ten or more times. The chain has TRBV5-1 and TRBJ2-7, with 9 bases identical to TRBD2. The CDR3 length is 14 residues. Germline trimming cut 1 base from V and 6 bases from J; bases unmatched to any gene: 5. The germline V gene encodes CDR1 SGHRS and CDR2 YFSETQ. The CDR3 DNA follows: TGCGCCAGCAGCTTGAATAGCGGGGGCGGCGAGCAGTACTTC. Translating it yields CASSLNSGGGEQYF. The full variable domain, with the rest looked up from reference TRBV5-1 and TRBJ2-7, is KAGVTQTPRYLIKTRGQQVTLSCSPISGHRSVSWYQQTPGQGLQFLFEYFSETQRNKGNFPGRFSGRQFSNSRSEMNVSTLELGDSALYLCASSLNSGGGEQYFGPGTRLTVT.

The chain is built from TRBV9 and TRBJ1-2, with no clear D. V was cut by 0 bases and J by 3 bases, with 15 bases left in between. CDR1 is SGDLS, CDR2 YYNGEE, per germline. The CDR3 sequence is 16 residues long. CDR3 sequence: CASSVGVMRRDYGYTF. CDR3 nucleotide sequence: TGTGCCAGCAGCGTAGGGGTGATGAGACGGGACTATGGCTACACCTTC.

This clonotype turned up a few times. This chain uses TRBV28 with TRBJ1-2; the D gene is possibly TRBD1 (5 bases). This CDR3 region has 14 residues. Germline CDR1 and CDR2: MDHEN and SYDVKM. Trimming took off 2 bases at V and 4 bases at J, with 11 bases between the two ends. The CDR3 region has the DNA TGTGCCAGCAGTTTAAGGACACCAAGCTATGGCTACACCTTC. Protein sequence: CASSLRTPSYGYTF.

This clonotype has just a few counts. The chain uses TRBV18 and TRBJ1-5; 7 nucleotides line up with TRBD1. CDR1 and CDR2 from the germline V gene are KGHSH and LQKENI. V shed 1 base and J 7 bases; nucleotides not matched to a gene: 7. The CDR3 runs 15 residues. The CDR3 reads CASSPQGGAGQPQHF. The CDR3, as DNA: TGTGCCAGCTCACCACAAGGGGGCGCGGGGCAGCCCCAGCATTTT. The whole variable domain, remainder taken from reference TRBV18 and TRBJ1-5, is NAGVMQNPRHLVRRRGQEARLRCSPMKGHSHVYWYRQLPEEGLKFMVYLQKENIIDESGMPKERFSAEFPKEGPSILRIQQVVRGDSAAYFCASSPQGGAGQPQHFGDGTRLSIL.

The chain links TRBV6-5 to TRBJ2-5; D might be TRBD1 or TRBD2, each matching 5 bases. Trimming pared 0 bases from V and 4 bases from J, leaving 9 bases between. This CDR3 comprises 14 residues. CDR1 MNHEY and CDR2 SVGAGI come from the germline V gene. Written as DNA, the CDR3 is TGTGCCAGCAGTTACTCCGCCGGGGCAGAGACCCAGTACTTC. Translated: CASSYSAGAETQYF.

The rearrangement joins TRBV5-1 to TRBJ2-7, with 7 bases fitting TRBD1. This CDR3 contains 16 residues. Germline values: CDR1 SGHRS, CDR2 YFSETQ. The trim removed 2 bases at V and 0 bases at J, leaving 8 bases unmatched. The CDR3, as DNA: TGCGCCAGCAGCTTCAGACCGGGACAGAACTCCTACGAGCAGTACTTC. It codes for CASSFRPGQNSYEQYF.

There are a few counts of this clonotype. V and J are TRBV27 and TRBJ1-1; TRBD1 might be the D (5 bases). There are 14 residues in the CDR3. The V end lost 6 bases, the J end lost 0 bases, and 11 bases lay between the germline ends. Per germline, CDR1 MNHEY and CDR2 SMNVEV (reference sequence). The DNA of the CDR3 is TGTGCCAGCAGGGGGACGGTCATGAACACTGAAGCTTTCTTT. Amino acid sequence: CASRGTVMNTEAFF.

This clonotype has only a few counts. Germline and junction disagree at one end, which may indicate a read error. The J gene is TRBJ2-1, the V gene TRBV4-1; a possible D gene is TRBD2 (6 bases). The CDR3 contains 15 residues. Germline CDR1 reads MGHRA; CDR2 reads YSYEKL. The CDR3 nucleotides read TGCGCCAGCAGCCATTGGAGGGACTCCCACAATGAGCAGTTCTTC. This sequence encodes CASSHWRDSHNEQFF.

This clonotype came up a few times. This rearrangement joins TRBV4-2 to TRBJ2-1, with unresolved D. The CDR3 loop spans 15 amino acids. Between the trimmed V and J ends, which lost 1 base and 8 bases, there was a span of 15 bases. The germline V gene encodes CDR1 LGHNA and CDR2 YNFKEQ. In DNA, the CDR3 is TGTGCCAGCAGCCAAGTGGCCCTAGGCTCCTATGAGCAGTTCTTC. Its translation is CASSQVALGSYEQFF.

In this sample, this clonotype turned up a few times. This chain joins TRBV29-1 and TRBJ2-7; TRBD1 matches at 8 bases. With 2 bases clipped from V and 7 bases from J, the junction kept 7 bases outside the gene matches. Germline assignment: CDR1 SQVTM and CDR2 ANQGSEA. This CDR3 is built from 13 residues. The CDR3 sequence: CSVEQGALEEQYF. CDR3 nucleotide sequence: TGCAGCGTTGAACAGGGGGCTTTGGAAGAGCAGTACTTC.

The rearrangement links TRBV20-1 to TRBJ1-6; 8 nucleotides line up with TRBD1. V was pared by 5 bases and J by 9 bases, with 9 bases of the junction left unmatched. The CDR3 totals 14 residues. Germline V CDR1 and CDR2: DFQATT, SNEGSKA (reference sequence). The CDR3 loop reads CSAQIGRGLSPLHF. The CDR3 coding sequence is TGCAGTGCTCAAATAGGCAGGGGGCTTTCACCCCTCCACTTT.

As regards this clonotype: The junction does not match germline at one end; this may be a read error. The chain links TRBV7-8 to TRBJ2-7; 8 bases line up with TRBD2. From germline, CDR1 is SGHVS and CDR2 FQNEAQ. The CDR3 loop spans 15 amino acids. The chain's CDR3 is CASSVAGSRTYEQYF. In DNA, the CDR3 is TGTGCCAGCAGCGTAGCGGGGTCCAGGACCTACGAGCAGTACTTC.

This chain links TRBV29-1 with TRBJ2-1, with 14 positions matching TRBD2. Trimming at V came to 3 bases and at J to 7 bases, leaving 2 bases not matched to a gene. CDR3 length: 14 amino acids. Germline V lookup: CDR1 SQVTM, CDR2 ANQGSEA. Written as DNA, the CDR3 is TGCAGCGTTGAGGGACTAGCGGGAGTAAATGAGCAGTTCTTC. Translation: CSVEGLAGVNEQFF.

The chain employs TRBV7-9 and TRBJ2-5; TRBD2 aligns across 9 bases. The germline V gene encodes CDR1 SEHNR and CDR2 FQNEAQ (reference sequence). CDR3 length: 17 amino acids. The trim removed 1 base at V and 2 bases at J, leaving 8 bases unmatched. In DNA, the CDR3 is TGTGCCAGCAGCTTAGGGGGTAGCGGGGGCCCTCAAGAGACCCAGTACTTC. Its translation: CASSLGGSGGPQETQYF.

The table lists this clonotype with many counts. This chain links TRBV6-5 with TRBJ2-7; possibly TRBD1 for D (6 bases). This CDR3 contains 15 residues. The V gene lost 2 bases and the J gene lost 5 bases, with 16 bases spanning the gap. Germline lookup yields CDR1 MNHEY and CDR2 SVGAGI. The CDR3 protein is CASSYPDRPGHEQYF. The CDR3 DNA reads as TGTGCCAGCAGTTACCCCGACAGGCCCGGTCACGAGCAGTACTTC.

Only one count was recorded for this clonotype. This CDR3 reads CASHRKFDSPLHF. The CDR3 DNA reads TGTGCCAGCCACCGGAAGTTCGACTCACCCCTCCACTTT. This chain joins TRBV18 and TRBJ1-6; no clear D gene. The CDR3 extends over 13 amino acids. The V and J ends lost 8 bases and 10 bases respectively, with 15 bases between them. Germline CDR1 reads KGHSH; CDR2 reads LQKENI.

The rearrangement uses TRBV19 and TRBJ2-1, with a possible D match to TRBD2 (5 bases). The V gene's germline CDR1 is LNHDA and CDR2 SQIVND (reference sequence). This CDR3 is built from 13 residues. The CDR3 coding sequence is TGTGCTGCAGCGGAGGCGCTCTACAATGAGCAGTTCTTC. It is translated as CAAAEALYNEQFF.

The chain links TRBV27 to TRBJ2-5; D tentatively reads TRBD1 or TRBD2 (5 bases each). CDR3 length equals 15 residues. CDR1 is MNHEY, CDR2 SMNVEV, per germline (reference sequence). Trimming pared 6 bases from V and 3 bases from J, leaving 17 bases between. CDR3 sequence reads: CASREIGLGEETQYF. In nucleotides, the CDR3 is TGTGCCAGCAGGGAGATAGGGTTGGGGGAAGAGACCCAGTACTTC.

This clonotype was recorded many times. J is TRBJ2-7 and V is TRBV5-1; maybe TRBD1 (5 bases). V gave up 7 bases and J gave up 1 base, with 12 bases separating them. Looked up from germline, CDR1 is SGHRS and CDR2 is YFSETQ. This CDR3 is built from 13 residues. CDR3 region: CASARQSSYEQYF. CDR3 in DNA: TGCGCCAGCGCCCGACAGTCTTCCTACGAGCAGTACTTC.

The chain employs TRBV5-1 and TRBJ2-2, with D hard to call. This CDR3 spans 13 amino acids. Germline V gene lookup returns CDR1 SGHRS and CDR2 YFSETQ. Between the trimmed V and J ends, which lost 6 bases and 3 bases, there was a span of 9 bases. The CDR3 coding sequence is TGCGCCAGCACCATCGGCTACACCGGGGAGCTGTTTTTT. Translated: CASTIGYTGELFF. Full variable domain (outside the CDR3, taken from reference TRBV5-1 and TRBJ2-2): KAGVTQTPRYLIKTRGQQVTLSCSPISGHRSVSWYQQTPGQGLQFLFEYFSETQRNKGNFPGRFSGRQFSNSRSEMNVSTLELGDSALYLCASTIGYTGELFFGEGSRLTVL.

The table lists this clonotype with a few counts. V usage is TRBV27 and J usage is TRBJ1-1, with a weak D call TRBD1 (5 bases). Trimming shortened V by 0 bases and J by 1 base, and 15 bases separated the two germline ends. The CDR3 extends over 17 amino acids. Germline CDR1 MNHEY, CDR2 SMNVEV (reference sequence). CDR3 nucleotide sequence: TGTGCCAGCAGTTTATCTTGGGGGGACGGAAAGAACACTGAAGCTTTCTTT. Translation: CASSLSWGDGKNTEAFF.

The V and J genes are TRBV4-1 and TRBJ2-7; tentative D call: TRBD2 (5 bases). There are 14 residues in the CDR3. Germline V gives CDR1 MGHRA, CDR2 YSYEKL. Trimming stripped 0 bases from V and 2 bases from J, with 8 bases between. The CDR3: CASSQEGVPYEQYF. The CDR3 DNA reads as TGCGCCAGCAGCCAAGAGGGAGTCCCCTACGAGCAGTACTTC.

The gene calls are TRBV2 and TRBJ2-7; 7 bases match TRBD1. The V gene's germline CDR1 is SNHLY and CDR2 FYNNEI. Trimming took 7 bases from V and 2 from J; bases not matched to a gene: 2. The CDR3 has 12 residues. DNA for the CDR3: TGTGCCAGCACGGGACAGACCTACGAGCAGTACTTC. It codes for CASTGQTYEQYF.